This TCR beta chain was profiled in a study of T cells in Graves' hyperthyroidism and ophthalmopathy. PBMCs were obtained from roughly 10 ml fresh peripheral blood. This clonotype was observed at least ten times. Trimming removed 4 bases from V and 2 bases from J, with 12 bases in between. This CDR3 is built from 15 residues. Researchers amplified the TCR beta CDR3 regions from RNA transcripts. When the TCR CDR3 underwent first-round RT-PCR, the HTBI primer set was used. MiXCR, run by TCRdb on the multiplex PCR reads, gives a single entry per CDR3 protein. The table includes roughly 290,000 distinct CDR3 sequences, roughly 13% detected once.

Sequenced input: blood. The chain combines TRBV12-3 or TRBV12-4 with TRBJ2-1; TRBD2 is a possible D gene (6 bases). This sequence originates from a middle-aged woman with Graves' hyperthyroidism. The CDR3 DNA sequence: TGTGCCAGCAGTTGGGGGAGGAGGGCCTACAATGAGCAGTTCTTC. Translation gives CASSWGRRAYNEQFF.